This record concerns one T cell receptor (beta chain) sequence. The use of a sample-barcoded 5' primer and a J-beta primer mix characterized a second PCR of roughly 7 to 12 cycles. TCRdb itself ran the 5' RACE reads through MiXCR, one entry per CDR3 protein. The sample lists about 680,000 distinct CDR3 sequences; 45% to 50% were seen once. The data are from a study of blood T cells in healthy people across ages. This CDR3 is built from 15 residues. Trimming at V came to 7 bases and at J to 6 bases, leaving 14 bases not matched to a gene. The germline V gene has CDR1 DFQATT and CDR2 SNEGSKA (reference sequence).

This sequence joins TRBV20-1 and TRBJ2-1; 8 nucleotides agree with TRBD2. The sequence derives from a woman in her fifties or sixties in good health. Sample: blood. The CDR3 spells CSVNRAGGRFNEQFF. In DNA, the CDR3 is TGCAGTGTTAATAGAGCAGGCGGGAGGTTCAATGAGCAGTTCTTC.